This TCR beta chain originates from a study of T cells after yellow fever vaccination. At the level of the study: Low-cell-number fractions were prepared with SMART-Seq v4 Ultra Low Input. Study observations and caveats: Though weaker, the secondary response peaked faster, on day 5 versus 15. Clonotypes found in both CD4 and CD8 compartments made up a small share. Booster sampling recovered most clones from primary vaccination (less than 97% CD4, 88% CD8).

The CDR3 has 15 amino acids. From germline, CDR1 is SGHRS and CDR2 YFSETQ. The V and J ends lost 4 bases and 5 bases, in that order; junction bases with no gene match: 9. MiXCR was run by TCRdb on the 5' RACE reads, yielding one entry per CDR3 protein. The sample yields about 210,000 distinct CDR3 sequences, about 3% seen once. This clonotype was detected ten times or more. The antigen remains unidentified. The source of this sequence is a man younger than 35 who received the YFV17D yellow fever vaccine. V and J are TRBV5-1 and TRBJ1-2; 9 nucleotides match TRBD1. The sequences come from CD4+ T cells sorted from PBMCs, collected 10 days after the yellow fever booster vaccination. The CDR3 bases are TGCGCCAGCAGCAAACCGGGACAGGGAACATATGGCTACACCTTC. Residues: CASSKPGQGTYGYTF.